These T cell receptor beta chains were read from a single sample in a study of OX40 agonist ivuxolimab in advanced cancers. The table came from immunoSEQ multiplex PCR; TCRdb's copy has only in-frame clones and leaves some out. The table has around 62,000 clones, 85% to 90% seen once. Sequenced here: CD4+ or CD8+ T cells sorted from blood, sampled in a trial of the OX40 agonist ivuxolimab. The receptor source for this set is an adult with an advanced solid tumor such as melanoma, head and neck, liver or kidney cancer. Each CDR3 is given with its conserved first and last residue. Each record gives: clone size, V gene, J gene, D gene, CDR3 protein, CDR3 DNA. D genes are given only for firm matches. Only some rows state a clone size, as once, few, many or a class for expanded clones.

few	TRBV11-3	TRBJ2-1	TRBD1	CASSLGQGTYNEQFF	TGTGCCAGCAGCCTGGGACAGGGGACCTACAATGAGCAGTTCTTC
.	TRBV10-2	TRBJ1-3	.	CASSESTGVGGNTIYF	TGCGCCAGCAGTGAGTCGACGGGGGTCGGGGGAAACACCATATATTTT
.	TRBV6-6	TRBJ1-3	TRBD1	CASRDRQGMINTIYF	TGTGCCAGCAGAGATCGACAGGGAATGATCAACACCATATATTTT
.	TRBV7-3	TRBJ2-1	TRBD2	CASSLLAASYNEQFF	TGTGCCAGCAGCCTACTAGCGGCTTCATACAATGAGCAGTTCTTC
.	TRBV4-1	TRBJ2-7	TRBD2	CASSPRGLAGDEQYF	TGCGCCAGCAGCCCTCGGGGACTAGCGGGGGACGAGCAGTACTTC
.	TRBV4-3	TRBJ1-5	.	CASSQDNRLGNQPQHF	TGCGCCAGCAGCCAAGATAACAGGCTGGGCAATCAGCCCCAGCATTTT
.	TRBV4-3	TRBJ1-3	.	CASSQESGDGEAGNTIYF	TGCGCCAGCAGCCAAGAGTCGGGAGATGGGGAGGCTGGAAACACCATATATTTT
.	TRBV6-6	TRBJ1-1	.	CASSYGDTEAFF	TGTGCCAGCAGTTATGGGGACACTGAAGCTTTCTTT
.	TRBV18	TRBJ1-3	TRBD1	CASSPPGQYSGNTIYF	TGTGCCAGCTCACCACCGGGACAGTACTCTGGAAACACCATATATTTT
.	TRBV18	TRBJ1-2	TRBD1	CASSPGQGAYGYTF	TGTGCCAGCTCACCGGGACAGGGGGCCTATGGCTACACCTTC
.	TRBV7-9	TRBJ1-2	.	CASSLGVYGYTF	TGTGCCAGCAGCTTGGGCGTCTATGGCTACACCTTC
.	TRBV7-6	TRBJ2-3	TRBD2	CASSYTSGTSTDTQYF	TGTGCCAGCAGCTATACTAGCGGTACTAGCACAGATACGCAGTATTTT
.	TRBV27	TRBJ2-7	TRBD1	CASSLGQGLYEQYF	TGTGCCAGCAGTTTGGGACAGGGGCTCTACGAGCAGTACTTC
.	TRBV7-9	TRBJ2-3	TRBD2	CASSHASGGAADTQYF	TGTGCCAGCAGCCATGCTAGCGGGGGGGCCGCAGATACGCAGTATTTT
.	TRBV7-9	TRBJ2-3	.	CASSMTPTDTQYF	TGTGCCAGCAGCATGACCCCGACAGATACGCAGTATTTT
.	TRBV19	TRBJ1-4	.	CASSIRPSGNEKLFF	TGTGCCAGTAGTATACGCCCATCAGGGAATGAAAAACTGTTTTTT
.	TRBV11-2	TRBJ2-5	TRBD2	CASSPQIAGSRQETQYF	TGTGCCAGCAGCCCTCAGATAGCGGGGAGCCGCCAAGAGACCCAGTACTTC
.	TRBV7-3	TRBJ1-3	TRBD1	CASSFSRQGLNTIYF	TGTGCCAGCAGCTTTTCCCGACAGGGGCTAAACACCATATATTTT
.	TRBV11-2	TRBJ2-7	TRBD1	CASSSWDRPYEQYF	TGTGCCAGCAGCTCCTGGGACAGGCCCTACGAGCAGTACTTC
once	TRBV7-2	TRBJ2-7	TRBD1	CASTSDRGRSYEQYF	TGTGCCAGCACCTCGGACAGGGGCCGTAGCTACGAGCAGTACTTC
.	TRBV9	TRBJ2-7	TRBD1	CASSVGQGTWEQYF	TGTGCCAGCAGCGTAGGACAGGGAACCTGGGAGCAGTACTTC
.	TRBV7-9	TRBJ2-4	.	CASSPGTVGGGF	TGTGCCAGCAGCCCCGGGACTGTCGGTGGTGGCTTC
.	TRBV5-4	TRBJ1-2	.	CASSSGQAPYGYTF	TGTGCCAGCAGCTCGGGACAAGCCCCTTATGGCTACACCTTC
once	TRBV4-3	TRBJ1-4	.	CASSQGATNEKLFF	TGCGCCAGCAGCCAAGGGGCTACTAATGAAAAACTGTTTTTT
.	TRBV7-9	TRBJ2-7	.	CASSSGQGGDF	TGTGCCAGCAGCTCCGGACAGGGAGGGGACTTC
.	TRBV6-5	TRBJ2-3	.	CASSSRGPPDTQYF	TGTGCCAGCAGTTCCAGGGGACCCCCGGATACGCAGTATTTT
.	TRBV2	TRBJ1-1	TRBD1	CASNKAGGTEAFF	TGTGCCAGCAATAAGGCAGGGGGGACTGAAGCTTTCTTT
.	TRBV6-5	TRBJ1-2	.	CASSDFWQGGYTF	TGTGCCAGCAGCGATTTCTGGCAGGGTGGCTACACCTTC
.	TRBV9	TRBJ1-2	TRBD1	CASSGLPNRPGQGGYGYTF	TGTGCCAGCAGTGGGCTTCCGAACCGACCGGGACAGGGGGGCTATGGCTACACCTTC
.	TRBV27	TRBJ2-1	TRBD1	CASSRPGTGVYNEQFF	TGTGCCAGCAGTCGACCGGGGACAGGGGTATACAATGAGCAGTTCTTC
.	TRBV19	TRBJ1-2	TRBD1	CASSSLPPDRAGYTF	TGTGCCAGTAGTTCGCTCCCTCCGGACAGGGCTGGCTACACCTTC
.	TRBV6-6	TRBJ2-7	.	CASSQDVTYEQYF	TGTGCCAGCAGTCAGGACGTGACCTACGAGCAGTACTTC
.	TRBV7-9	TRBJ2-3	TRBD2	CASSLGLAETDTQYF	TGTGCCAGCAGCCTGGGACTAGCGGAAACAGATACGCAGTATTTT
.	TRBV6-1	TRBJ2-3	TRBD1	CASSEAMTGSTDTQYF	TGTGCCAGCAGTGAAGCGATGACAGGGAGTACAGATACGCAGTATTTT
few	TRBV6-5	TRBJ1-6	.	CASSKTGFDSPLHF	TGTGCCAGCAGTAAGACAGGTTTTGACTCACCCCTCCACTTT
.	TRBV2	TRBJ2-7	.	CASSERYEQYF	TGTGCCAGCAGTGAAAGGTACGAGCAGTACTTC
.	TRBV4-2	TRBJ2-1	.	CASSQEAEQFF	TGTGCCAGCAGCCAGGAGGCTGAGCAGTTCTTC
few	TRBV4-3	TRBJ2-7	.	CASSPGATYEQYF	TGCGCCAGCAGCCCAGGGGCCACCTACGAGCAGTACTTC
.	TRBV7-9	TRBJ2-3	.	CASSVQVGSTDTQYF	TGTGCCAGCAGCGTCCAGGTGGGGAGCACAGATACGCAGTATTTT
.	TRBV7-2	TRBJ1-5	TRBD1	CASSFGQVGSNQPQHF	TGTGCCAGCAGCTTTGGACAGGTCGGTAGCAATCAGCCCCAGCATTTT
once	TRBV2	TRBJ2-7	.	CASSGQSLLYEQYF	TGTGCCAGCAGTGGACAGTCCTTACTTTACGAGCAGTACTTC
.	TRBV6-6	TRBJ1-6	.	CASSPKAVPNSPLHF	TGTGCCAGCAGTCCCAAGGCGGTGCCCAATTCACCCCTCCACTTT
once	TRBV18	TRBJ1-5	.	CASSPRDDQPQHF	TGTGCCAGCTCACCCCGGGACGATCAGCCCCAGCATTTT
.	TRBV25-1	TRBJ2-1	TRBD1	CASSELGTDYNEQFF	TGTGCCAGCAGTGAGCTAGGGACAGACTACAATGAGCAGTTCTTC
.	TRBV19	TRBJ1-6	.	CASSRDWTARNSPLHF	TGTGCCAGTAGCCGGGATTGGACAGCTAGAAATTCACCCCTCCACTTT
.	TRBV19	TRBJ2-6	TRBD1	CASRRDRGFSSGANVLTF	TGTGCCAGTAGACGGGACAGGGGGTTTAGCTCTGGGGCCAACGTCCTGACTTTC
.	TRBV11-3	TRBJ2-7	.	CASSLGGGGSSYEQYF	TGTGCCAGCAGCTTAGGTGGAGGGGGAAGCTCCTACGAGCAGTACTTC
.	TRBV5-1	TRBJ2-5	TRBD1	CASSPGDRGETQYF	TGCGCCAGCAGCCCTGGGGACAGGGGAGAGACCCAGTACTTC
.	TRBV18	TRBJ2-1	.	CATESGSNNEQFF	TGTGCCACTGAGTCGGGGTCCAACAATGAGCAGTTCTTC
.	TRBV7-9	TRBJ2-7	.	CASSLPGTAGYEQYF	TGTGCCAGCAGCTTACCCGGGACCGCCGGCTACGAGCAGTACTTC
.	TRBV4-3	TRBJ2-3	.	CASSRRTASTDTQYF	TGCGCCAGCAGCCGACGGACAGCTAGCACAGATACGCAGTATTTT
.	TRBV7-7	TRBJ2-2	.	CASSFVTGELFF	TGTGCCAGCAGCTTTGTCACCGGGGAGCTGTTTTTT
.	TRBV7-2	TRBJ2-3	.	CASSSGPLDTQYF	TGTGCCAGCAGCTCTGGGCCCTTGGATACGCAGTATTTT